A selection of T cell receptor beta chains follows, all from one sample in a study of T cell changes during pregnancy in multiple sclerosis. The repertoire was sequenced with immunoSEQ multiplex PCR; TCRdb's copy has only in-frame clones and lacks some. The profile shows about 89,000 clones, about 94% of them singletons. Sample: peripheral blood, taken after pregnancy. All receptors derive from a female donor in good health, enrolled as a control in a pregnancy study. The conserved cysteine and the conserved F or W are not part of the CDR3 here. Clone size, where shown, is once, few, many, or a class for clones that have expanded.

V gene,clone size,CDR3 protein
TRBV5-1,.,ASSLGGSSYEQY
TRBV23-1,.,ASSRPFRDRALIPQH
TRBV23-1,.,ASSQSREVFYVISYEQY
TRBV29-1,.,SVAGTGTGANVLT
TRBV5-4,.,ASSSTGTYEQY
TRBV7-9,.,GTSNTGELF
TRBV28,.,ASSTSRRGDSYEQY
TRBV2,once,ASSESGWTYEQY
TRBV5-1,.,ASGSGGTDTQY
TRBV4-1,.,ASSRTTGEEQY
TRBV28,.,ASKGQIYEQY
TRBV6-5,.,ASRKTGTNQPQH
TRBV9,.,ASSPGGGNTGELF
TRBV5-1,.,ASSLSDYTDTQY
TRBV28,.,ASSLGTGGPYEQY
TRBV7-2,.,ASSAGGASNYGYT
TRBV7-8,.,ASSLLSGVGEQY
TRBV5-1,.,ASSSGTGPTGELF
TRBV9,once,ASSGQVSSYNEQF
TRBV29-1,.,SVQGSGYYGYT
TRBV27,.,ASSLYPIRAGSGSDTEAF
TRBV7-2,.,ASSLRTAKNEQF
TRBV2,.,ASRRLGGEQF
TRBV6-5,.,ASSYSKVGGTNEQF
TRBV9,.,ASSVNQGAVNIQY
TRBV21-1,.,ASSKESGRVYTGELF
TRBV28,.,ASSFSPIRTVNQPQH
TRBV7-2,.,ASSPSSGRNTQY
TRBV2,.,ASVARMSSGANVLT
TRBV5-1,few,ASSFRTSTGELF
TRBV2,.,ASTEGGDARYNEQF
TRBV7-2,.,ASSPGVGRAKNIQY
TRBV5-6,.,ASSSSGQGFHEQY
TRBV6-5,.,ASSYSIGGAGELF
TRBV7-9,.,ASSLGSPSGNTGELF
TRBV2,.,ASGEEGNYGYT
TRBV15,.,ATSRAGYWGEWSKNIQY
TRBV28,.,ASTPLAGYTYNEQF
TRBV18,.,ASSPIEARQETQY
TRBV28,.,ASSLSAGGSETQY
TRBV30,.,AWSVGGAGETQY
TRBV5-4,.,ASNVQGLHTEAF
TRBV28,few,ASSSQQGRSYEQY
TRBV28,.,ASSSRSLGKAF
TRBV5-1,.,ASSFRTGTTGELF
TRBV19,.,ASSIFLRETQY
TRBV25-1,once,ASSESRRDRGTGELF
TRBV7-8,once,ASSLDGGSGNTIY
TRBV6-5,.,ASSPSAGVPDTQY
TRBV19,.,ASSSRDSAWPQH
TRBV7-9,few,ASSSPRTGGFDT
TRBV5-1,once,ASSISGDSYNEQF